These T cell receptor beta chains were read from a single sample in a study of blood T cells in healthy people across ages. Via MiXCR, TCRdb re-called the 5' RACE reads, giving one row per CDR3 protein. The sample records over 950,000 distinct CDR3 sequences, roughly half being singletons. Sample: blood. These receptors all come from a woman in her sixties in good health. CDR3s include the opening cysteine and the closing phenylalanine or tryptophan. A D gene is named only where the DNA matches it firmly. Some rows mark clone size as missing; the rest say once, few, many or name a class of expanded clone.

TRBJ2-1,TRBD2,few,TRBV7-2,TGTGCCAGCAGCTTAGCCTTAGCGGGAGGGGACAATGAGCAGTTCTTC,CASSLALAGGDNEQFF
TRBJ1-5,-,-,TRBV12-1,-,CASLCWGTGTVLYSNQPQHF
TRBJ2-5,TRBD1,-,TRBV20-1,TGCAGTGCTCCGCGGGACAGGGGGTTTCACAAAGAGACCCAGTACTTC,CSAPRDRGFHKETQYF
TRBJ2-7,TRBD2,few,TRBV3-1,TGTGCCAGCAGTCGTACTAGCGGGAGTGATTACGAGCAGTACTTC,CASSRTSGSDYEQYF
TRBJ2-7,TRBD1,-,TRBV20-1,TGCAGCGGCAGGACAGGAGTAACCTACGAGCAGTACTTC,CSGRTGVTYEQYF
TRBJ2-1,TRBD2,-,TRBV4-2,TGTGCCAGCAGCCAAGGACTAGCGGAACGCTTCAATGAGCAGTTCTTC,CASSQGLAERFNEQFF
TRBJ2-5,-,few,TRBV15,TGTGCCACCAGCAGCCGGGGAAGCCAAGAGACCCAGTACTTC,CATSSRGSQETQYF
TRBJ2-4,-,-,TRBV27,TGTGCCAGCAGCCCGGTCGTTAGGCCGAGAGAGCAGTACTTC,CASSPVVRPREQYF
TRBJ2-2,TRBD2,-,TRBV10-3,TGTGCCATCAGAGGGACTAGCAGTGGGGAGCTGTTTTTT,CAIRGTSSGELFF
TRBJ2-3,-,-,TRBV28,TGTGCCAGCAGTTTCGAGGGGCAGGGGATGACAGATACGCAGTATTTT,CASSFEGQGMTDTQYF
TRBJ2-1,TRBD2,-,TRBV20-1,TGCAGTGCTAGAGATGTTGGTGGCGGGAGCACATACAATGAGCAGTTCTTC,CSARDVGGGSTYNEQFF
TRBJ2-6,-,-,TRBV10-3,TGTGCCATCAGCAATAGAGGGGACTCTGGGGCCAACGTCCTGACTTTC,CAISNRGDSGANVLTF
TRBJ2-7,-,-,TRBV4-1,TGCGCCAGCAGCCAAGATGGGGGGCAGGGAACCCACGAGCAGTACTTC,CASSQDGGQGTHEQYF
TRBJ2-3,TRBD2,few,TRBV14,TGTGCCAGCAGCCCTGGAGCGAGAGGACTAGCGGGGAGAATATCTAGCACAGATACGCAGTATTTT,CASSPGARGLAGRISSTDTQYF
TRBJ2-5,TRBD2,-,TRBV20-1,TGCGGTGCTAAACCGGGACTAGCGGGAGGGCCCCTAGAAGAGACCCAGTACTTC,CGAKPGLAGGPLEETQYF
TRBJ2-7,TRBD1,-,TRBV20-1,TGCAGTGCTAGAGGTGTGGGGACAGGATGGTACCGTGAGGCCTACGAGCAGTACTTC,CSARGVGTGWYREAYEQYF
TRBJ2-7,-,-,TRBV18,TGTGCCAGCTCACCGACTATCCGGGAGTACGAGCAGTACTTC,CASSPTIREYEQYF
TRBJ2-7,-,once,TRBV4-2,TGTGCCAGCAGCCAAGTCGTCAAGGACTCAGGGGAGCAGTACTTC,CASSQVVKDSGEQYF
TRBJ2-3,-,-,TRBV3-1,TGTGCCAGCAGCCAAGACACAGGGCCCACAGATACGCAGTATTTT,CASSQDTGPTDTQYF
TRBJ2-1,TRBD2,-,TRBV20-1,TGCAGTGCTAGAGATCCCAACGGGGAACTAGCGCCTTACAATGAGCAGTTCTTC,CSARDPNGELAPYNEQFF
TRBJ1-1,-,-,TRBV20-1,TGCAGTGCTAGAGATCGCGTTCGGGGAGATACTGAAGCTTTCTTT,CSARDRVRGDTEAFF
TRBJ2-7,-,few,TRBV6-2/TRBV6-3,TGTGCCACCGAAGACAGCTACGAGCAGTACTTC,CATEDSYEQYF
TRBJ2-1,TRBD2,-,TRBV28,TGTGCCAGCAGTTCCCCAGGACTAGCGGGAGTTGAGCAGTTCTTC,CASSSPGLAGVEQFF
TRBJ1-6,-,-,TRBV5-6,TGTGCCAGCAGCTTGGAGATCACAGCGAGGGGTAATTCACCCCTCCACTTT,CASSLEITARGNSPLHF
TRBJ2-2,TRBD2,few,TRBV4-1,TGCGCCAGCAGCCATTCGGGACTAGCGTACACCGGGGAGCTGTTTTTT,CASSHSGLAYTGELFF
TRBJ2-7,-,-,TRBV20-1,TGCAGTGCTAGCTCCCCCGGGCGAGGGACCTACGAGCAGTACTTC,CSASSPGRGTYEQYF
TRBJ2-5,TRBD1,-,TRBV3-1,TGTGCCAGCAGCCAAGACCTCCAGGGGGCAGGAGAGACCCAGTACTTC,CASSQDLQGAGETQYF
TRBJ2-7,-,few,TRBV28,TGTGCCAGCAGTTTGGGTCTCCATATGGACGAGCAGTACTTC,CASSLGLHMDEQYF
TRBJ2-6,TRBD1,-,TRBV18,TGTGCCAGCTCAACCGGACAGGCCAACTCTGGGGCCAACGTCCTGACTTTC,CASSTGQANSGANVLTF
TRBJ1-1,-,-,TRBV29-1,TGCAGCGTTGGAAACACACTGAAGAACACTGAAGCTTTCTTT,CSVGNTLKNTEAFF
TRBJ1-2,-,-,TRBV4-3,TGCGCCAGCAGCCAAGAGTCCGGGGGCCTCGATGGCTACACCTTC,CASSQESGGLDGYTF
TRBJ2-1,TRBD2,-,TRBV20-1,TGCAGTGCTGGAAGGACTAGCGGGAGGAATGAGCAGTTCTTC,CSAGRTSGRNEQFF
TRBJ1-4,-,-,TRBV20-1,TGCAGTGCTAGAGCCCTAGAGGATCCAACTAATGGAAAACTGTTTTTT,CSARALEDPTNGKLFF
TRBJ1-6,-,few,TRBV4-2,TGTGCCAGCAGCCAAGCCACCCCCGGGCGTTCACCCCTCCACTTT,CASSQATPGRSPLHF
TRBJ2-7,-,-,TRBV29-1,TGCAGCGCATTCGGGGAAGCGGTGAGCTCCTACAATGAGCAGTACTTC,CSAFGEAVSSYNEQYF
TRBJ2-3,-,-,TRBV27,TGTGCCAGCAGTTCCCTAGTGTTTAGCACAGATACGCAGTATTTT,CASSSLVFSTDTQYF
TRBJ2-3,TRBD1,-,TRBV29-1,TGCAGCGTTCAAGGGGGCCTATGGGCGCAGTATTTT,CSVQGGLWAQYF
TRBJ2-1,-,few,TRBV4-1,TGCGCCAGCAGTCTCCAAATAAGGTATCGGCAGTTCTTC,CASSLQIRYRQFF
TRBJ2-1,-,-,TRBV4-2,TGTGCCAGCAGCCAAGGCCGACAGCCTAACAATGAGCAGTTCTTC,CASSQGRQPNNEQFF
TRBJ2-1,TRBD2,few,TRBV5-6,TGTGCCAGCAGCTTGGATTTTCTAGCGGGAGTTCTCAATGAGCAGTTCTTC,CASSLDFLAGVLNEQFF
TRBJ2-7,TRBD1,-,TRBV20-1,TGCAGTGCTAGACCACGGGACAGGGCCTACGAGCAGTACTTC,CSARPRDRAYEQYF
TRBJ2-7,TRBD2,-,TRBV12-3/TRBV12-4,TGTGCCAGCAGTCCTGGGAGAGCGGGAGTTAACGAGCAGTACTTC,CASSPGRAGVNEQYF
TRBJ2-3,-,-,TRBV7-3,TGTGCCAGCAGCGCCAGGGTGGCGGGGAGCACAGATACGCAGTATTTT,CASSARVAGSTDTQYF
TRBJ2-3,-,few,TRBV29-1,TGCAGCGCGCAGACTAGCACAGATACGCAGTATTTT,CSAQTSTDTQYF
TRBJ2-1,-,-,TRBV20-1,TGCAGTGCTCAGGCAGGGAGGTCGCGTAATGAGCAGTTCTTC,CSAQAGRSRNEQFF
TRBJ2-1,TRBD2,-,TRBV24-1,TGTGCCACCAGTGATGCTAGCGGGAGCTCCTACAATGAGCAGTTCTTC,CATSDASGSSYNEQFF
TRBJ1-6,-,-,TRBV2,TGTGCCAGCTATCTGGTTACCCTCCACTTT,CASYLVTLHF
TRBJ1-6,-,-,TRBV9,TGTGCCAGCAGCCCTACGGACAGAAATTCACCCCTCCACTTT,CASSPTDRNSPLHF
TRBJ1-6,-,-,TRBV6-4,TGTGCCAGCAGTTCTGGGGTCTTCAATTCACCCCTCCACTTT,CASSSGVFNSPLHF
TRBJ2-7,TRBD1,few,TRBV4-1,TGCGCCAGCAGCGGAGCAAGGGGGCACGAGCAGTACTTC,CASSGARGHEQYF
TRBJ2-5,-,-,TRBV12-3/TRBV12-4,TGTGCCAGCAGTTTACAGTCCGGGGCGGGGGAGACCCAGTACTTC,CASSLQSGAGETQYF
TRBJ2-1,-,-,TRBV6-2/TRBV6-3,TGTGCCAGCAGTCAGGGACTTCACAATGAGCAGTTCTTC,CASSQGLHNEQFF
TRBJ1-1,-,once,TRBV5-8,TGTGCCAGCAGCAATGAAAACACTGAAGCTTTCTTT,CASSNENTEAFF
TRBJ2-1,TRBD1,-,TRBV5-1,TGCGCCAGCAGCCCCAGGGACAGAGTCTACGAGCAGTTCTTC,CASSPRDRVYEQFF
TRBJ2-7,TRBD2,-,TRBV12-3/TRBV12-4,TGTGCCAGCAGTTCGGGGAACCGAAGCGGGAGCTTTGGGCAGTACTTC,CASSSGNRSGSFGQYF
TRBJ1-2,TRBD1,few,TRBV20-1,TGCAGTGCGGGACAGGGGATGAGTGGCTACACCTTC,CSAGQGMSGYTF
TRBJ2-1,-,-,TRBV6-6,TGTGCCAGCAGGGAGGGACAGAAGTACAATGAGCAGTTCTTC,CASREGQKYNEQFF